This TCR beta chain stems from a study of spatial heterogeneity in lung cancer. Notes on the study in general: Higher tumor mutation counts went along with higher counts of expanded intratumoral alpha and beta TCRs.

The time point denotes: sample taken at primary tumor resection. This clonotype was seen more than once but under ten times. Its antigen is undetermined. The germline CDR1 and CDR2 sequences are DFQATT and SNEGSKA (reference sequence). The CDR3 length is 17 residues. Trimming removed 1 base from V and 2 bases from J; junction bases left unmatched: 8. TCRdb redid the calling of the 5' RACE reads with MiXCR, one entry per CDR3 protein. The table includes around 3,000 distinct CDR3 sequences, roughly an eighth detected once. The clonotype comes from a male donor with early-stage non-small cell lung cancer. V is TRBV20-1 and J is TRBJ2-3, with TRBD2 matching over 11 bases. The sample was lung tumor tissue, taken at surgery. This CDR3 is CSARAETSGVHTDTQYF. CDR3 DNA: TGCAGTGCTAGAGCGGAGACTAGCGGGGTACACACAGATACGCAGTATTTT.